This entry is about one TCR beta chain. Repertoires were generated with immunoSEQ multiplex PCR, while TCRdb's copy carries only in-frame clones and drops some. The sample contains 200,000 to 300,000 clones, around four fifths of which appear only once. The CDR3 spans 15 residues. The junction had 3 bases not matched to a gene; V was cut back by 3 bases and J by 5 bases. Germline loops: CDR1 WNHNN, CDR2 SYGVQD (reference sequence). The sample is drawn from a study of blood T cell repertoires in COVID-19. Study background: In each case, the material was cDNA or gDNA derived from T cells, B-cell-depleted T cells, or PBMCs.

This TCR was recovered from a man between 45 and 60 years old with acute or convalescent COVID-19. The V call is TRBV10-1, the J call TRBJ2-7; 14 nucleotides line up with TRBD2. The sequenced material came from peripheral blood. The CDR3 nucleotides read TGCGCCAGCAGTGATGGACTAGCGGGAGGACACGAGCAGTACTTC. Its translation is CASSDGLAGGHEQYF.